The clone carrying this TCR beta chain appeared a few times. What it binds is not known. CD4+ cells were sorted into CD25-high CD127-low regulatory cells and CD25-low CD127-high conventional cells. The data derive from a study of regulatory T cells. Study-level findings and limits: Hydrophobic residues at CDR3 positions 6 and 7 were enriched in conventional CD4+ T cells of CD3G-deficient patients. In patients, unique TRB V-J pairs were restricted and V/J usage skewed, especially in Tregs.

The PCR used 52 TRBV and 13 TRBJ primers. Assay used: immunoSEQ multiplex PCR; TCRdb lists only in-frame clones, some missing. The sample shows roughly 15,000 clones, more than 65% of them seen only once. Germline assignment: CDR1 MDHEN and CDR2 SYDVKM. Trimming pared 6 bases from V and 4 bases from J, leaving 15 bases between. CDR3 length equals 14 residues. The clonotype originates from a person aged 30-39 years with CD3G deficiency. Sequenced input: conventional CD4+ T cells sorted from blood. The rearrangement joins TRBV28 to TRBJ1-2; D is perhaps TRBD1 (5 bases). The CDR3 bases are TGTGCCAGCAGCCGGGCGGGGGTCGGCTATGGCTACACCTTC. Translated, it gives CASSRAGVGYGYTF.